Following are 19 T cell receptor beta chains from one sample sequenced in a study of identical twins. Each CDR3 protein is one row after TCRdb ran MiXCR on the 5' RACE reads. The data show 1.5 million to 2 million distinct CDR3 sequences, more than 30% seen once. Sequencing was performed on cord blood. Every receptor here comes from a newborn girl in good health.

This clonotype was picked up many times. The chain couples TRBV10-3 to TRBJ2-7, with TRBD1 matching over 10 bases. The V and J ends lost 3 bases and 3 bases, in that order; junction bases with no gene match: 2. CDR1 and CDR2 from the germline V gene are ENHRY and SYGVKD. CDR3 size: 14 residues. CDR3 nucleotide sequence: TGTGCCATCAGTGACGGACAGGGGGTCTACGAGCAGTACTTC. Residues: CAISDGQGVYEQYF.

Regarding this clonotype: A single base separates this from a much larger clone, so it may be a read error. The chain uses TRBV29-1 and TRBJ2-5; no reliable D call. The CDR3 has 10 residues. Germline lookup yields CDR1 SQVTM and CDR2 ANQGSEA. With 2 bases removed from V and 11 bases from J, the gap between germline ends came to 9 bases. The CDR3: CSVEYNEQYF. CDR3 bases: TGCAGCGTTGAATACAATGAGCAGTACTTC. The full variable domain, in which reference TRBV29-1 and TRBJ2-5 provide the parts outside the CDR3, is SAVISQKPSRDICQRGTSLTIQCQVDSQVTMMFWYRQQPGQSLTLIATANQGSEATYESGFVIDKFPISRPNLTFSTLTVSNMSPEDSSIYLCSVEYNEQYFGPGTRLLVL.

As concerns this clonotype: A much bigger clone sits one base away, suggesting this may be a read error. This sequence joins TRBV29-1 and TRBJ1-2; 7 nucleotides line up with TRBD1. The CDR3 is 16 residues long. In germline, CDR1 is SQVTM, CDR2 ANQGSEA. The V gene end was trimmed by 1 base and the J gene end by 7 bases; junction bases not matched to a gene: 15. CDR3 in amino acids: CSVEVPGRGRECGYTF. The CDR3 coding sequence is TGCAGCGTTGAAGTCCCTGGCAGGGGGAGGGAGTGTGGCTACACCTTC.

V usage is TRBV7-6 and J usage is TRBJ2-1; 11 bases agree with TRBD2. The CDR3 totals 16 residues. With 3 bases clipped from V and 6 bases from J, the junction kept 7 bases outside the gene matches. Germline V CDR1 and CDR2: SGHVS, FNYEAQ. The DNA for the CDR3 is TGTGCCAGCAGCTTTACTAGCGGGAGTTCTCGCAATGAGCAGTTCTTC. It encodes CASSFTSGSSRNEQFF. The full variable domain, rest sourced from reference TRBV7-6 and TRBJ2-1, is GAGVSQSPRYKVTKRGQDVALRCDPISGHVSLYWYRQALGQGPEFLTYFNYEAQQDKSGLPNDRFSAERPEGSISTLTIQRTEQRDSAMYRCASSFTSGSSRNEQFFGPGTRLTVL.

The chain carries TRBV20-1 and TRBJ2-1, with 8 bases identical to TRBD2. Germline values: CDR1 DFQATT, CDR2 SNEGSKA (reference sequence). CDR3 size: 15 residues. V trimming: 6 bases; J trimming: 8 bases; junction bases outside the gene matches: 15. The CDR3 bases are TGCAGTGCCCACCCGTACCAGCGGGAGTGGGATGAGCAGTTCTTC. It encodes CSAHPYQREWDEQFF.

The rearrangement links TRBV6-1 to TRBJ1-1, with D possibly being TRBD1 (5 bases). The CDR3 has 13 amino acids. Trimming removed 7 bases at V and 7 bases at J, with 16 bases between. Per germline, CDR1 MNHNS and CDR2 SASEGT. CDR3 sequence (DNA): TGTGCCAGCACCAGGTGGACACAAGGTGAAGCTTTCTTT. Protein product: CASTRWTQGEAFF.

This clonotype occurred a few times. This rearrangement joins TRBV12-3 or TRBV12-4 to TRBJ2-1; 8 nucleotides match TRBD2. The CDR3 loop spans 12 amino acids. Trimming took 7 bases from V and 9 from J; bases not matched to a gene: 5. The CDR3, as DNA: TGTGCCAGCACCCTCGGGGGGGGTGAGCAGTTCTTC. Translating it yields CASTLGGGEQFF.

The V and J genes are TRBV20-1 and TRBJ2-4; 8 nucleotides match TRBD1. Near its end, the DNA agrees better with TRBJ2-7, so the J call may be wrong. The CDR3 consists of 14 residues. Germline V gene lookup returns CDR1 DFQATT and CDR2 SNEGSKA (reference sequence). The CDR3: CSARLGQGSYEQYF. The CDR3 nucleotides are TGCAGTGCTAGACTTGGACAGGGAAGCTACGAGCAGTACTTC.

This clonotype turned up a few times. The rearrangement links TRBV9 to TRBJ2-1, with 8 bases fitting TRBD2. The CDR3 loop spans 14 amino acids. CDR1 is SGDLS and CDR2 is YYNGEE in the germline V gene. Germline trimming cut 7 bases from V and 9 bases from J; bases unmatched to any gene: 12. CDR3: CASAGGDPGTEQFF. Written as DNA, the CDR3 is TGTGCCAGCGCCGGGGGGGACCCCGGTACTGAGCAGTTCTTC.

V gene TRBV4-1 combines with J gene TRBJ2-1, with 9 positions matching TRBD2. Per the germline V gene, CDR1 is MGHRA and CDR2 is YSYEKL. V dropped 4 bases and J dropped 3; count of bases not matched to a gene: 7. There are 16 residues in the CDR3. In nucleotides, the CDR3 is TGCGCCAGCAGCCGACCGACTAGCGGAAACTACAATGAGCAGTTCTTC. Protein product: CASSRPTSGNYNEQFF.

In this sample, this clonotype turned up a few times. CDR3 DNA: TGTGCCAGCAGCTTAGCGGGCAGTAATAACTATGGCTACACCTTC. This gives the protein CASSLAGSNNYGYTF. The chain uses TRBV7-2 and TRBJ1-2; D is unresolved. Trimming removed 0 bases from V and 1 base from J, with 9 bases in between. CDR1 is SGHTA and CDR2 is FQGNSA in the germline V gene. This CDR3 comprises 15 residues.

On this clonotype: An end of the junction does not agree with germline; a read error may underlie this. The chain couples TRBV28 to TRBJ1-2; D is undetermined. The CDR3 has 14 residues. Germline-derived CDR1 and CDR2 are MDHEN and SYDVKM. The CDR3 nucleotides are TGTACCAGCAGTTTTGCAGGCAGGAACTATGGCTACACCTTC. Encoded protein: CTSSFAGRNYGYTF.

The table lists this clonotype with a few counts. The V gene is TRBV18, the J gene TRBJ2-5, with no clear D. Per the germline V gene, CDR1 is KGHSH and CDR2 is LQKENI. The V gene lost 0 bases and the J gene lost 2 bases, with 16 bases spanning the gap. CDR3 length: 17 amino acids. As DNA, the CDR3 is TGTGCCAGCTCACCACCCCGGACGGGCATGAAACAAGAGACCCAGTACTTC. Its protein is CASSPPRTGMKQETQYF.

There are a few counts of this clonotype. The V call is TRBV12-3 or TRBV12-4, the J call TRBJ2-5; TRBD2 matches 13 bases. This CDR3 is 15 amino acids long. The V gene end was trimmed by 4 bases and the J gene end by 6 bases; junction bases not matched to a gene: 5. Here the CDR3 DNA reads TGTGCCAGCAGTTCCCGACTAGCGGGAGGAAAGACCCAGTACTTC. It encodes CASSSRLAGGKTQYF.

This clonotype has a handful of counts. The chain has TRBV20-1 and TRBJ2-3; D is unclear. V lost 0 bases, J lost 2 bases, and 6 bases lay in between. Germline assignment: CDR1 DFQATT and CDR2 SNEGSKA (reference sequence). The CDR3 is 13 amino acids. As DNA, the CDR3 is TGCAGTGCTAGAGAGACCATCACAGATACGCAGTATTTT. This encodes CSARETITDTQYF.

The chain uses TRBV9 and TRBJ2-5; 11 nucleotides align to TRBD2. Germline CDR1 reads SGDLS; CDR2 reads YYNGEE. The V gene end was trimmed by 0 bases and the J gene end by 11 bases; junction bases not matched to a gene: 9. This CDR3 region has 15 residues. In nucleotides, the CDR3 is TGTGCCAGCAGCGTAGGGACTAGCGGGTGGAATGAGCAGTACTTC. Residues: CASSVGTSGWNEQYF.

This clonotype was recorded many times. As DNA, the CDR3 is TGCAGCGTTGAGGGGGCAGGAGAAGAGACCCAGTACTTC. This sequence encodes CSVEGAGEETQYF. The chain joins TRBV29-1 to TRBJ2-5, with D tentatively TRBD1 (6 bases). The CDR3 covers 13 residues. The germline V gene encodes CDR1 SQVTM and CDR2 ANQGSEA. With 3 bases removed from V and 3 bases from J, the gap between germline ends came to 11 bases.

This clonotype was counted only a few times. V usage is TRBV6-5 and J usage is TRBJ2-7; D is tentatively TRBD1 or TRBD2 (5 bases each). V lost 6 bases and J 7 bases, leaving 16 bases between the germline ends. The CDR3 length is 13 residues. Germline CDR1 and CDR2: MNHEY and SVGAGI. The DNA of the CDR3 is TGTGCCAGCAGGGCAGGGACCTACAATGAGCAGTACTTC. This codes for CASRAGTYNEQYF.

This clonotype was seen only a few times. The V call is TRBV2, the J call TRBJ1-2; 7 bases line up with TRBD1. CDR3 length: 14 residues. The junction had 4 bases not matched to a gene; V was cut back by 0 bases and J by 6 bases. From germline, CDR1 is SNHLY and CDR2 FYNNEI. The CDR3 region has the DNA TGTGCCAGCAGTGAAGCTGAGGGGGCCAATGGCTACACCTTC. The encoded protein is CASSEAEGANGYTF.